These 32 T cell receptor beta chains share one sample of origin, sequenced in a study of cytomegalovirus exposure and HLA in healthy donors. The study ran its PCR with 60 Vbeta and 13 Jbeta primers. Produced via immunoSEQ multiplex PCR; TCRdb's table is partial and in-frame only. The repertoire consists of more than 65,000 clones, with over 70% occurring once and the leading ten covering about 22%. Sequencing used PBMCs. The receptors were gathered from a woman aged 40 to 50 in good health and CMV-seropositive.

V gene TRBV29-1 combines with J gene TRBJ1-3; 7 bases are a match to TRBD1. The junction had 3 bases not matched to a gene; V was cut back by 7 bases and J by 0 bases. This CDR3 has 13 residues. Germline-derived CDR1 and CDR2 are SQVTM and ANQGSEA. DNA for the CDR3: TGCAGCGGACGGGACAGCTCTGGAAACACCATATATTTT. Its translation: CSGRDSSGNTIYF.

The chain recombines TRBV4-1 with TRBJ1-1, with D perhaps matching TRBD1 (5 bases). CDR1 and CDR2 from the germline V gene are MGHRA and YSYEKL. The V end was cut by 1 base, the J end by 11 bases, with 11 bases between. There are 12 residues in the CDR3. CDR3 loop: CASSQVGALAFF. CDR3 coding DNA: TGCGCCAGCAGCCAAGTTGGGGCTCTCGCTTTCTTT.

This chain connects TRBV29-1 to TRBJ1-1, with a possible D match to TRBD1 (6 bases). The CDR3 spans 11 residues. Per the germline V gene, CDR1 is SQVTM and CDR2 is ANQGSEA. V shed 8 bases and J shed 1 base, with 8 bases lying between them. The CDR3 DNA sequence: TGCAGCACAGGGCGGAACACTGAAGCTTTCTTT. It specifies CSTGRNTEAFF.

CDR3 nucleotide sequence: TGTGCCAGCAGCTTATATGGGACAGCACAAATGGATGGCTACACCTTC. This gives the protein CASSLYGTAQMDGYTF. V and J are TRBV7-2 and TRBJ1-2; 7 positions match TRBD1. Trimming removed 2 bases from V and 6 bases from J; junction bases left unmatched: 12. CDR3 length equals 16 residues. Germline V gives CDR1 SGHTA, CDR2 FQGNSA.

J is TRBJ2-7 and V is TRBV18; weak D call: TRBD1 (6 bases). Germline loops: CDR1 KGHSH, CDR2 LQKENI. The CDR3 contains 12 residues. The V end was cut by 3 bases, the J end by 6 bases, with 9 bases between. Written as DNA, the CDR3 is TGTGCCAGCTCACCCCGGGACACCGAGCAGTACTTC. The encoded protein is CASSPRDTEQYF.

This chain connects TRBV25-1 to TRBJ2-2, with D perhaps TRBD2 (6 bases). The germline V and J ends were trimmed by 4 bases and 1 base, with 10 bases remaining between them. In germline, CDR1 is MGHDK, CDR2 SYGVNS. The CDR3 has 15 amino acids. The chain's CDR3 is CASSAAGMNTGELFF. As DNA, the CDR3 is TGTGCCAGCAGTGCGGCGGGAATGAACACCGGGGAGCTGTTTTTT. The full variable domain, in which reference TRBV25-1 and TRBJ2-2 provide the parts outside the CDR3, is EADIYQTPRYLVIGTGKKITLECSQTMGHDKMYWYQQDPGMELHLIHYSYGVNSTEKGDLSSESTVSRIRTEHFPLTLESARPSHTSQYLCASSAAGMNTGELFFGEGSRLTVL.

The sample holds one count of this clone. This sequence joins TRBV6-1 and TRBJ2-7; D ambiguous. Trimming removed 1 base from V and 3 bases from J, with 7 bases in between. The length of the CDR3 is 13 residues. In germline, CDR1 is MNHNS, CDR2 SASEGT. The CDR3 is CASSEVIVYEQYF. The CDR3 DNA reads as TGTGCCAGCAGTGAAGTAATAGTCTACGAGCAGTACTTC.

The chain has TRBV5-6 and TRBJ1-5; perhaps TRBD1 as D (6 bases). Trimming removed 0 bases at V and 5 bases at J, with 12 bases between. The germline gives CDR1 SGHDT, CDR2 YYEEEE. CDR3 length: 15 amino acids. CDR3 DNA sequence: TGTGCCAGCAGCTTGGCCGCACAGGGTGATCAGCCCCAGCATTTT. As protein: CASSLAAQGDQPQHF.

The chain is built from TRBV30 and TRBJ1-4; D may be TRBD1 (5 bases). There are 12 residues in the CDR3. CDR1 and CDR2 (germline): GTSNPN, SVGIG (reference sequence). Trimming pared 3 bases from V and 8 bases from J, leaving 10 bases between. CDR3 in amino acids: CAWSRVGEKLFF. CDR3 DNA sequence: TGTGCCTGGAGCAGGGTAGGGGAAAAACTGTTTTTT.

The V and J genes are TRBV19 and TRBJ1-5; 8 nucleotides align to TRBD1. This CDR3 has 14 amino acids. V trimming: 4 bases; J trimming: 7 bases; junction bases outside the gene matches: 6. Germline V gene data show CDR1 as LNHDA and CDR2 as SQIVND (reference sequence). The CDR3 DNA sequence: TGTGCCAGTAGTACCCAGGGGGCCGGACAGCCCCAGCATTTT. This sequence encodes CASSTQGAGQPQHF.

The V and J genes are TRBV27 and TRBJ2-3, with D maybe TRBD2 (7 bases). The CDR3 covers 17 residues. The V and J ends lost 6 bases and 6 bases respectively, with 25 bases between them. CDR1 and CDR2 from the germline V gene are MNHEY and SMNVEV (reference sequence). The CDR3 nucleotides are TGTGCCAGCAGGCAAGGGGGGGGCAGGGCGGGCAGGGATACGCAGTATTTT. Translating gives CASRQGGGRAGRDTQYF.

The V gene is TRBV5-1, the J gene TRBJ1-2, with no clear D. This CDR3 is built from 14 residues. Trimming pared 5 bases from V and 5 bases from J, leaving 16 bases between. Germline-derived CDR1 and CDR2 are SGHRS and YFSETQ. The CDR3 sequence is CASSLTGSEYGYTF. Here the CDR3 DNA reads TGCGCCAGCAGTTTGACGGGATCCGAATATGGCTACACCTTC.

The chain employs TRBV5-6 and TRBJ2-5, with 10 bases fitting TRBD1. The tail of the sequence fits TRBJ2-7 better, so the J call may be wrong. The CDR3 runs to 15 residues. The germline V gene has CDR1 SGHDT and CDR2 YYEEEE. The CDR3 loop is CASSAPDRGLYEQYF. The DNA of the CDR3 is TGTGCCAGCAGCGCACCCGACAGGGGGCTCTACGAGCAGTACTTC.

The rearrangement joins TRBV30 to TRBJ2-7; D is possibly TRBD2 (6 bases). The CDR3 contains 13 residues. Germline V CDR1 and CDR2: GTSNPN, SVGIG (reference sequence). The V gene lost 2 bases and the J gene lost 2 bases, with 10 bases spanning the gap. The CDR3 DNA reads TGTGCCTGGAGTCGGGGGATTGCCTACGAGCAGTACTTC. It specifies CAWSRGIAYEQYF.

The chain is built from TRBV9 and TRBJ1-2; maybe TRBD1 (6 bases). This CDR3 contains 14 residues. Trimming pared 2 bases from V and 6 bases from J, leaving 14 bases between. Looked up from germline, CDR1 is SGDLS and CDR2 is YYNGEE. The CDR3 region has the DNA TGTGCCAGCAGCGTGGGGGGGCCTCCAGATGGCTACACCTTC. This sequence encodes CASSVGGPPDGYTF.

This chain links TRBV2 with TRBJ1-1; no firm D call. Trimming cost V 2 bases and J 9 bases, with 19 bases left between them. This CDR3 spans 15 amino acids. Germline V lookup: CDR1 SNHLY, CDR2 FYNNEI. This CDR3 is CASSESHSAGSKAFF. CDR3 bases: TGTGCCAGCAGTGAATCTCATTCCGCGGGATCTAAAGCTTTCTTT.

V gene TRBV6-1 combines with J gene TRBJ2-1; 13 positions match TRBD2. Germline trimming cut 4 bases from V and 8 bases from J; bases unmatched to any gene: 5. This CDR3 is built from 15 residues. Per germline, CDR1 MNHNS and CDR2 SASEGT. The CDR3: CASSATSGGAYEQFF. CDR3 sequence (DNA): TGTGCCAGCAGTGCAACTAGCGGGGGGGCCTATGAGCAGTTCTTC.

CDR3 in amino acids: CASSLRRGTGELFF. The DNA for the CDR3 is TGTGCCAGCAGTCTAAGACGGGGCACCGGGGAGCTGTTTTTT. The gene calls are TRBV6-5 and TRBJ2-2, with D maybe TRBD2 (5 bases). The length of the CDR3 is 14 residues. The germline CDR1 and CDR2 sequences are MNHEY and SVGAGI. V lost 5 bases and J lost 4, with 11 bases in between.

The chain links TRBV29-1 to TRBJ2-5; the D is unclear. The V gene's germline CDR1 is SQVTM and CDR2 ANQGSEA. V lost 7 bases to trimming and J lost 2 bases, with 11 bases between them. The CDR3 contains 12 residues. The DNA for the CDR3 is TGCAGCGCCGAACGGGTACAAGAGACCCAGTACTTC. Encoded protein: CSAERVQETQYF.

The gene calls are TRBV1 and TRBJ2-3; the table calls TRBD2, which could not be checked here. TRBV1 is a known pseudogene. The CDR3 has 15 residues. In nucleotides, the CDR3 is TGCACCAGCCGGGGCGCGGGAGGGCCTGAAGATACGCAGTATTTT. Protein: CTSRGAGGPEDTQYF.

The gene calls are TRBV7-9 and TRBJ1-4, with D uncertain. Germline V gene lookup returns CDR1 SEHNR and CDR2 FQNEAQ (reference sequence). Trimming cost V 3 bases and J 2 bases, with 10 bases left between them. The CDR3 extends over 15 amino acids. The CDR3: CASSFSTETNEKLFF. CDR3 DNA: TGTGCCAGCAGCTTTAGTACGGAGACTAATGAAAAACTGTTTTTT.

The chain couples TRBV7-6 to TRBJ2-1, with D hard to call. The V gene lost 1 base and the J gene lost 0 bases, with 13 bases spanning the gap. Germline loops: CDR1 SGHVS, CDR2 FNYEAQ. This CDR3 region has 17 residues. The CDR3 DNA sequence: TGTGCCAGCAGCTTAGAGCCTCCTACGAGCTCCTACAATGAGCAGTTCTTC. This sequence encodes CASSLEPPTSSYNEQFF.

The V call is TRBV27, the J call TRBJ2-1, with TRBD1 matching 9 bases. The CDR3 sequence is 14 residues long. Trimming at V came to 6 bases and at J to 9 bases, leaving 9 bases not matched to a gene. The germline CDR1 and CDR2 sequences are MNHEY and SMNVEV (reference sequence). The CDR3 coding sequence is TGTGCCAGCAGACGAGAAGCGACAGGGGGTGAGCAGTTCTTC. The encoded protein is CASRREATGGEQFF.

The chain is built from TRBV21-1 and TRBJ1-1. TRBV21-1 is recorded as a pseudogene. This CDR3 has 15 residues. The CDR3 protein is CASSVLDGSNTEAFF. In DNA form, the CDR3 reads TGTGCCAGCAGCGTCTTGGACGGGAGCAACACTGAAGCTTTCTTT.

V is TRBV6-1 and J is TRBJ2-3; D may be TRBD2 (7 bases). Trimming left V 0 bases short and J 10 bases short, with 17 bases between. The germline V gene encodes CDR1 MNHNS and CDR2 SASEGT. The CDR3 runs to 15 residues. For the CDR3, the DNA is TGTGCCAGCAGTGAAGCGGGGGGGGCTATGTTTGCGCAGTATTTT. It encodes CASSEAGGAMFAQYF.

This chain connects TRBV7-9 to TRBJ1-5, with no clear D. Between the trimmed V and J ends, which lost 1 base and 8 bases, there was a span of 12 bases. The CDR3 totals 14 residues. The germline V gene encodes CDR1 SEHNR and CDR2 FQNEAQ (reference sequence). Here the CDR3 DNA reads TGTGCCAGCAGCTTAGTTGATTCGGGTGAGCCCCAGCATTTT. Amino acids: CASSLVDSGEPQHF.

CDR3 sequence reads: CASTPGVDTVYEQYF. The CDR3 bases are TGTGCCAGCACCCCGGGGGTTGACACTGTCTACGAGCAGTACTTC. V is TRBV7-6 and J is TRBJ2-7; tentative D call: TRBD2 (6 bases). Trimming took 7 bases from V and 3 from J, leaving 19 bases between them. The germline CDR1 and CDR2 sequences are SGHVS and FNYEAQ. The CDR3 runs to 15 residues.

The V gene is TRBV30, the J gene TRBJ2-7; possible D gene TRBD2, 6 bases. The CDR3 loop spans 12 amino acids. Germline CDR1 and CDR2: GTSNPN and SVGIG (reference sequence). V was pared by 5 bases and J by 2 bases, with 10 bases between. CDR3 sequence: CAWRGFAYEQYF. The DNA for the CDR3 is TGTGCCTGGCGGGGGTTCGCCTACGAGCAGTACTTC.

This chain links TRBV4-1 with TRBJ2-4; 7 positions match TRBD1. V lost 0 bases, J lost 11 bases, and 1 base stayed unmatched. The CDR3 totals 12 residues. CDR1 MGHRA and CDR2 YSYEKL come from the germline V gene. CDR3 sequence reads: CASSQDGTVQYF. CDR3 DNA sequence: TGCGCCAGCAGCCAAGATGGGACAGTTCAGTACTTC.

The chain is built from TRBV28 and TRBJ1-1; D gene uncertain. Trimming removed 3 bases from V and 3 bases from J, with 11 bases in between. The germline CDR1 and CDR2 sequences are MDHEN and SYDVKM. This CDR3 region has 14 residues. The CDR3 coding sequence is TGTGCCAGCAGTTTTTCCGGGTGGGACACTGAAGCTTTCTTT. Its protein is CASSFSGWDTEAFF.

The gene calls are TRBV11-1 and TRBJ1-3, with D possibly matching TRBD1 (5 bases). Germline values: CDR1 SGHAT, CDR2 FQDESV (reference sequence). The V gene lost 6 bases and the J gene lost 0 bases, with 15 bases spanning the gap. The CDR3 is made up of 16 amino acids. The CDR3 loop reads CASSPRRDFSGNTIYF. The DNA of the CDR3 is TGTGCCAGCAGTCCGCGGAGGGACTTCTCTGGAAACACCATATATTTT. The full variable domain, completed using reference TRBV11-1 and TRBJ1-3, is EAEVAQSPRYKITEKSQAVAFWCDPISGHATLYWYRQILGQGPELLVQFQDESVVDDSQLPKDRFSAERLKGVDSTLKIQPAELGDSAMYLCASSPRRDFSGNTIYFGEGSWLTVV.

The J gene is TRBJ2-1, the V gene TRBV4-1, with 9 bases fitting TRBD2. CDR1 is MGHRA, CDR2 YSYEKL, per germline. The CDR3 consists of 19 residues. After removal of 3 bases from V and 2 bases from J, the junction contained 14 bases not matched to a gene. As DNA, the CDR3 is TGCGCCAGCAGCCACCGATCCTTGACTAGCGGAGATACCTACAATGAGCAGTTCTTC. Its translation is CASSHRSLTSGDTYNEQFF.